This is a list of T cell receptor beta chains from one sample in a study of response to subunit inactivated influenza vaccine. TCRdb processed the RT-PCR reads anew with MiXCR; each CDR3 protein has one entry. The data show approximately 570,000 distinct CDR3 sequences, approximately 7.6% seen once. The specimen was PBMCs from blood, collected 23 to 25 months after vaccination. Receptor source: a man between 50 and 70 years old who received an inactivated influenza vaccine. Both conserved end residues are part of each CDR3. Each record gives: CDR3 length, V gene, D gene, CDR3 protein. The D gene is left open where the match is weak.

len: 13; v_gene: TRBV5-1; d_gene: -; CDR3aa: CASSFSDSYEQYF
len: 12; v_gene: TRBV20-1; d_gene: -; CDR3aa: CSARAQAYEQYF
len: 15; v_gene: TRBV12-3/TRBV12-4; d_gene: -; CDR3aa: CASSTGNGANYGYTF
len: 17; v_gene: TRBV12-3/TRBV12-4; d_gene: -; CDR3aa: CASRRPWESPSVDTQYF
len: 14; v_gene: TRBV15; d_gene: TRBD1; CDR3aa: CATSWTGTNEKLFF
len: 14; v_gene: TRBV12-3/TRBV12-4; d_gene: -; CDR3aa: CASSLGGISYGYTF
len: 17; v_gene: TRBV4-3; d_gene: TRBD1; CDR3aa: CASSQEFGTGVTGELFF
len: 15; v_gene: TRBV20-1; d_gene: TRBD1; CDR3aa: CSARATDRVRDEQFF
len: 13; v_gene: TRBV4-1; d_gene: -; CDR3aa: CASSQEIRMACWF
len: 11; v_gene: TRBV2; d_gene: -; CDR3aa: CAGGQQRTAFF
len: 16; v_gene: TRBV7-9; d_gene: TRBD2; CDR3aa: CASSLAGRGGGETQYF
len: 14; v_gene: TRBV29-1; d_gene: TRBD2; CDR3aa: CSGRTSGVTGELFF
len: 16; v_gene: TRBV20-1; d_gene: -; CDR3aa: CSARVPPLIRESEQFF
len: 16; v_gene: TRBV5-4; d_gene: -; CDR3aa: CASSLAVLGADGEQYF
len: 13; v_gene: TRBV12-3/TRBV12-4; d_gene: TRBD1; CDR3aa: CASSVGQTYGYTF
len: 11; v_gene: TRBV11-3; d_gene: -; CDR3aa: CASSTDGELFF
len: 15; v_gene: TRBV6-5; d_gene: -; CDR3aa: CASSYSFGVGYEQYF
len: 15; v_gene: TRBV5-1; d_gene: -; CDR3aa: CASSLSGYSTDTQYF
len: 13; v_gene: TRBV7-9; d_gene: -; CDR3aa: CASSLRGANVLTF
len: 13; v_gene: TRBV29-1; d_gene: TRBD1; CDR3aa: CSVSGQGTETQYF
len: 18; v_gene: TRBV21-1; d_gene: -; CDR3aa: CASSKSGTSGSDQETQYF
len: 14; v_gene: TRBV4-1; d_gene: TRBD1; CDR3aa: CASSQAGQGEKLFF
len: 17; v_gene: TRBV5-1; d_gene: TRBD2; CDR3aa: CASSLSVMGLGLRELFF
len: 15; v_gene: TRBV20-1; d_gene: TRBD1; CDR3aa: CSAPGTGEAKNIQYF
len: 14; v_gene: TRBV24-1; d_gene: TRBD2; CDR3aa: CATSDPEGGYEQYF
len: 14; v_gene: TRBV5-1; d_gene: -; CDR3aa: CASRQEWGVDEQFF
len: 14; v_gene: TRBV20-1; d_gene: -; CDR3aa: CSARGSRATGELFF
len: 12; v_gene: TRBV30; d_gene: -; CDR3aa: CAWSMSTDTQYF
len: 12; v_gene: TRBV20-1; d_gene: -; CDR3aa: CSASDGPDTQYF
len: 15; v_gene: TRBV6-1; d_gene: TRBD1; CDR3aa: CASSPEDRAGNTIYF
len: 14; v_gene: TRBV3-1; d_gene: -; CDR3aa: CASTLNRDVYGYTF
len: 14; v_gene: TRBV5-1; d_gene: -; CDR3aa: CASSLVTGDYEQYF
len: 15; v_gene: TRBV12-3/TRBV12-4; d_gene: -; CDR3aa: CASGQQVVGTDTQYF
len: 14; v_gene: TRBV15; d_gene: TRBD1; CDR3aa: CATSRGQNNQPQHF
len: 17; v_gene: TRBV20-1; d_gene: TRBD2; CDR3aa: CSARARTSGRRADTQYF
len: 16; v_gene: TRBV5-1; d_gene: -; CDR3aa: CASRAGQGLAKNIQYF
len: 16; v_gene: TRBV6-4; d_gene: TRBD1; CDR3aa: CASSPDRGTGSDEQFF
len: 13; v_gene: TRBV7-2; d_gene: -; CDR3aa: CASGRRATNEQFF
len: 14; v_gene: TRBV20-1; d_gene: -; CDR3aa: CSATGARVQETRYF
len: 16; v_gene: TRBV20-1; d_gene: -; CDR3aa: CSARDGGKGHLYEQYF
len: 12; v_gene: TRBV20-1; d_gene: -; CDR3aa: CSALDSPNEQFF
len: 12; v_gene: TRBV29-1; d_gene: -; CDR3aa: CSVVRQQETQYF
len: 16; v_gene: TRBV21-1; d_gene: -; CDR3aa: CASSARAQGSVTEAFF
len: 17; v_gene: TRBV30; d_gene: TRBD2; CDR3aa: CAWRDLGGSSGANVLTF
len: 13; v_gene: TRBV3-1; d_gene: TRBD1; CDR3aa: CASRPDRGYGYTF
len: 13; v_gene: TRBV3-1; d_gene: -; CDR3aa: CASSQLWDNEQFF
len: 13; v_gene: TRBV5-1; d_gene: -; CDR3aa: CASSLGSGRGYTF
len: 15; v_gene: TRBV5-1; d_gene: -; CDR3aa: CASSLEGSYTGELFF
len: 15; v_gene: TRBV6-2/TRBV6-3; d_gene: -; CDR3aa: CASSSRFSGANVLTF
len: 15; v_gene: TRBV10-3; d_gene: -; CDR3aa: CAINAQARGNQPQHF
len: 15; v_gene: TRBV3-1; d_gene: TRBD2; CDR3aa: CASSLTSARTDTQYF
len: 15; v_gene: TRBV6-1; d_gene: -; CDR3aa: CASSEAGGSDYEQYF